The clone carrying this T cell receptor beta chain came up many times. Its target is unknown. TCRdb called the 5' RACE reads again in MiXCR, with one record for every CDR3 protein. The sample holds around 100,000 distinct CDR3 sequences; approximately 4.7% are singletons and the top ten take 21%. Trimming removed 4 bases at V and 3 bases at J, with 12 bases between. Germline V lookup: CDR1 PRHDT, CDR2 FYEKMQ (reference sequence). The length of the CDR3 is 15 residues. The sample originates from a study of spatial heterogeneity in lung cancer. Turning to the study itself: The study found that TCR transcript counts in tumor regions correlated strongly with a matched bulk RNA-seq T cell module score. Overall study results and limits: Intratumoral expanded alpha and beta TCR counts were found to track tumor mutation counts.

Time point specified: sample taken at primary tumor resection. The cohort: approximately 66 early-stage, untreated non-small cell lung cancer patients. Whole RNA, which was extracted from tumor, nontumor lung tissue or frozen PBMC, was sequenced without any cell sorting. V is TRBV13 and J is TRBJ2-2; possibly TRBD2 for D (6 bases). Sequencing was performed on lung tumor tissue, taken at surgery. The TCR comes from a male donor with early-stage non-small cell lung cancer. CDR3 residues: CASSSRVADTGELFF. CDR3 nucleotide sequence: TGTGCCAGCAGCTCCCGAGTAGCGGACACCGGGGAGCTGTTTTTT.